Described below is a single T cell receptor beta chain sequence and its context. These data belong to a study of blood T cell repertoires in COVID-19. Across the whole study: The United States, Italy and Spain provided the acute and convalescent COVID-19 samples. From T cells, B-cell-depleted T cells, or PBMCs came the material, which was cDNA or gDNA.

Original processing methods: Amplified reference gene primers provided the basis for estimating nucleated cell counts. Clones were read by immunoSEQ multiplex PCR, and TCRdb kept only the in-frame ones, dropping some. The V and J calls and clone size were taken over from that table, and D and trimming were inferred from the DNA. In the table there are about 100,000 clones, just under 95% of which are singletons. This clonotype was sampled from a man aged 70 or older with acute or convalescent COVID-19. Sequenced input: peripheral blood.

The CDR3, as DNA: TGTGCCAGCAGCCAACGGCGGGAGGGCGGTGAGCAGTTCTTC. Its translation is CASSQRREGGEQFF. V is TRBV7-2 and J is TRBJ2-1; 9 nucleotides line up with TRBD2. This CDR3 has 14 amino acids. Germline V lookup: CDR1 SGHTA, CDR2 FQGNSA. V was clipped by 5 bases and J by 9 bases; unmatched bases: 8.